This T cell receptor beta chain comes out of a study of T cell responses to AZD1222 COVID-19 vaccine. Study details: Pooled in the analysis were second doses at about 4 or about 12 weeks.

This clone appeared once. Its antigen is as yet unknown. Some clones are missing from TCRdb's copy, which holds only in-frame ones; the method was immunoSEQ multiplex PCR. The table has 96,000 or so clones, 89% seen once; the top ten hold 1.5% to 2%. The CDR3 loop spans 11 amino acids. The germline gives CDR1 SGHNT, CDR2 YYREEE (reference sequence). V was shortened by 0 bases and J by 9 bases, with 6 bases between the two germline ends. Findings of the study overall: Regions 160-218 and 743-854 dominated among vaccine-associated CD4 TCRs spanning spike. Repertoires in all cases were sampled only once the peak T cell response had passed. Mostly white British, mostly female donors; authors suggested clonal diversity may be underestimated.

The sample consisted of peripheral blood, taken on day 0 of AZD1222 vaccination. The TCR comes from an adult in good health. The V call is TRBV5-4, the J call TRBJ2-5; no clear D. CDR3: CASSLDGAQYF. CDR3 nucleotides: TGTGCCAGCAGCTTGGACGGAGCCCAGTACTTC.